The 19 T cell receptor beta chains listed next were all sequenced from one sample in a study of shared clonotypes between healthy human individuals. Using immunoSEQ multiplex PCR, the repertoire was profiled, and TCRdb retains in-frame clones only, with some absent. The sample carries roughly 2,500,000 clones, 93% recorded once. Sequenced: naive CD4+ T cells from PBMCs. Subset in this sample: CD45RA+ positively selected. The source of these receptors is a man aged 18-30 years in good health. Some clones in this sample may be carry-over from other donors' samples.

The chain carries TRBV4-1 and TRBJ1-5, with TRBD1 as a possible D gene (5 bases). Trimming took off 7 bases at V and 2 bases at J, with 12 bases between the two ends. The CDR3 spans 14 residues. In germline, CDR1 is MGHRA, CDR2 YSYEKL. The CDR3 DNA sequence: TGCGCCAGCACTTGGGGGGTTGGCAATCAGCCCCAGCATTTT. Its translation is CASTWGVGNQPQHF.

The V and J genes are TRBV2 and TRBJ2-7; tentatively, D is TRBD2 (7 bases). This CDR3 comprises 15 residues. Germline CDR1 and CDR2: SNHLY and FYNNEI. V gave up 8 bases and J gave up 2 bases, with 19 bases separating them. CDR3 bases: TGTGCCAGCCATTACCTTGGGGGGGCCGCCTACGAGCAGTACTTC. It is translated as CASHYLGGAAYEQYF.

A single count supports this clone. Other DNA sequences in this sample translate to the same CDR3. The rearrangement joins TRBV5-1 to TRBJ2-7, with D possibly TRBD1 on 6 matching bases. Between the trimmed V and J ends, which lost 3 bases and 1 base, there was a span of 8 bases. Germline values: CDR1 SGHRS, CDR2 YFSETQ. The CDR3 loop spans 13 amino acids. The CDR3 DNA reads as TGCGCCAGCAGCTACACAGGGTCCTACGAGCAGTACTTC. It encodes CASSYTGSYEQYF.

The V call is TRBV18, the J call TRBJ2-7; TRBD2 agrees at 11 bases. Per germline, CDR1 KGHSH and CDR2 LQKENI. This CDR3 is 15 amino acids long. V shed 6 bases and J 3 bases; nucleotides not matched to a gene: 7. The CDR3 DNA reads TGTGCCAGCTCCCTCCAAGGGACTAGCGGCTACGAGCAGTACTTC. It yields the protein CASSLQGTSGYEQYF.

Worth noting for this clone: The sample carries other DNA sequences with the same CDR3. V is TRBV18 and J is TRBJ2-3; TRBD1 matches 8 bases. CDR1 and CDR2 from the germline V gene are KGHSH and LQKENI. The CDR3 runs to 15 residues. V was clipped by 1 base and J by 2 bases; unmatched bases: 2. CDR3: CASSPRQGATDTQYF. The CDR3 region has the DNA TGTGCCAGCTCACCACGGCAGGGGGCCACAGATACGCAGTATTTT.

The chain uses TRBV7-2 and TRBJ2-1, with no clear D. CDR1 SGHTA and CDR2 FQGNSA come from the germline V gene. Trimming took off 8 bases at V and 2 bases at J, with 4 bases between the two ends. The CDR3 sequence is 11 residues long. The chain's CDR3 is CASLAYNEQFF. Here the CDR3 DNA reads TGTGCCAGCTTAGCCTACAATGAGCAGTTCTTC.

This rearrangement joins TRBV11-1 to TRBJ1-1; no clear D gene. The V end lost 2 bases, the J end lost 1 base, and 5 bases lay between the germline ends. Germline assignment: CDR1 SGHAT and CDR2 FQDESV (reference sequence). The CDR3 is 13 residues long. Written as DNA, the CDR3 is TGTGCCAGCAGCTTACTGCGGAACACTGAAGCTTTCTTT. Protein product: CASSLLRNTEAFF. Supplemented by reference TRBV11-1 and TRBJ1-1, the full variable domain reads EAEVAQSPRYKITEKSQAVAFWCDPISGHATLYWYRQILGQGPELLVQFQDESVVDDSQLPKDRFSAERLKGVDSTLKIQPAELGDSAMYLCASSLLRNTEAFFGQGTRLTVV.

The gene calls are TRBV4-1 and TRBJ2-5; D assignment may be TRBD1 or TRBD2 (5 bases each). Germline-derived CDR1 and CDR2 are MGHRA and YSYEKL. Trimming removed 1 base at V and 5 bases at J, with 11 bases between. The CDR3 consists of 14 residues. CDR3 DNA: TGCGCCAGCAGCCAAGCGTTCAGGGAGGAGACCCAGTACTTC. Encoded protein: CASSQAFREETQYF.

The chain's CDR3 is CASSFGSAGTEAFF. The CDR3, as DNA: TGCGCCAGCAGCTTTGGGTCGGCAGGGACTGAAGCTTTCTTT. The V gene is TRBV5-1, the J gene TRBJ1-1; weak D call: TRBD1 (5 bases). Germline-derived CDR1 and CDR2 are SGHRS and YFSETQ. The CDR3 length is 14 residues. Deletions cut 2 bases from V and 5 bases from J, with 13 bases between. Complete variable domain (other parts from reference TRBV5-1 and TRBJ1-1): KAGVTQTPRYLIKTRGQQVTLSCSPISGHRSVSWYQQTPGQGLQFLFEYFSETQRNKGNFPGRFSGRQFSNSRSEMNVSTLELGDSALYLCASSFGSAGTEAFFGQGTRLTVV.

J is TRBJ1-4 and V is TRBV2; 7 nucleotides line up with TRBD1. The CDR3 consists of 16 residues. Losses at the gene ends were 7 bases for V and 6 bases for J; bases not matched to a gene: 14. Per germline, CDR1 SNHLY and CDR2 FYNNEI. CDR3: CASTDNRGLIDEKLFF. The CDR3 region has the DNA TGTGCCAGCACCGATAATAGGGGGCTTATTGATGAAAAACTGTTTTTT.

This clone was observed a single time. The rearrangement joins TRBV28 to TRBJ2-3; no firm D call. The CDR3 length is 13 residues. V shed 4 bases and J shed 5 bases, with 10 bases lying between them. Germline assignment: CDR1 MDHEN and CDR2 SYDVKM. The CDR3 sequence is CASSSPFGDTQYF. The CDR3 DNA sequence: TGTGCCAGCAGTTCTCCCTTCGGAGATACGCAGTATTTT.

The CDR3 coding sequence is TGTGCCAGCAGTGTCACGGGAGGTACGCAGTATTTT. This translates into CASSVTGGTQYF. The chain uses TRBV7-3 and TRBJ2-3, with TRBD2 matching 7 bases. The J segment lost 8 bases and the V segment lost 6 bases, leaving 5 bases of the junction unmatched. The germline V gene has CDR1 SGHTA and CDR2 FQGTGA. The CDR3 spans 12 residues.

V usage is TRBV2 and J usage is TRBJ2-7; TRBD2 aligns across 10 bases. Germline trimming cut 3 bases from V and 4 bases from J; bases unmatched to any gene: 6. The CDR3 totals 15 residues. Germline V gene data show CDR1 as SNHLY and CDR2 as FYNNEI. The chain's CDR3 is CASSEEREGGYEQYF. The CDR3 DNA is TGTGCCAGCAGTGAGGAGCGGGAGGGCGGGTACGAGCAGTACTTC.

The rearrangement joins TRBV18 to TRBJ2-3, with D possibly TRBD1 on 5 matching bases. The CDR3 is 15 residues long. Per the germline V gene, CDR1 is KGHSH and CDR2 is LQKENI. Trimming removed 3 bases at V and 1 base at J, with 11 bases between. Here the CDR3 reads CASSPGIGGTDTQYF. CDR3 nucleotides: TGTGCCAGCTCACCGGGGATAGGGGGCACAGATACGCAGTATTTT.

The chain has TRBV9 and TRBJ1-5, with D tentatively TRBD1 (5 bases). The germline gives CDR1 SGDLS, CDR2 YYNGEE. This CDR3 is built from 15 residues. V shed 5 bases and J shed 4 bases, with 16 bases lying between them. The CDR3 reads CASSEGGAWNQPQHF. The CDR3 DNA is TGTGCCAGCAGTGAGGGTGGGGCTTGGAATCAGCCCCAGCATTTT. Full variable domain (missing parts from reference TRBV9 and TRBJ1-5): DSGVTQTPKHLITATGQRVTLRCSPRSGDLSVYWYQQSLDQGLQFLIQYYNGEERAKGNILERFSAQQFPDLHSELNLSSLELGDSALYFCASSEGGAWNQPQHFGDGTRLSIL.

The chain uses TRBV5-1 and TRBJ2-5, with no clear D. Trimming stripped 0 bases from V and 2 bases from J, with 14 bases between. The CDR3 totals 16 residues. Germline assignment: CDR1 SGHRS and CDR2 YFSETQ. Here the CDR3 reads CASSLAASVGQETQYF. CDR3 DNA sequence: TGCGCCAGCAGCTTGGCGGCGTCAGTAGGTCAAGAGACCCAGTACTTC.

V and J are TRBV5-4 and TRBJ2-1; D not certain. The CDR3 consists of 14 residues. Germline-derived CDR1 and CDR2 are SGHNT and YYREEE (reference sequence). V was pared by 0 bases and J by 2 bases, with 6 bases between. The DNA for the CDR3 is TGTGCCAGCAGCTTGGGCCCGACCTACAATGAGCAGTTCTTC. Amino acid sequence: CASSLGPTYNEQFF.

The rearrangement links TRBV4-3 to TRBJ2-2; D may be TRBD1 (6 bases). V gave up 8 bases and J gave up 4 bases, with 20 bases separating them. The CDR3 runs to 16 residues. CDR1 LGHNA and CDR2 YSLEER come from the germline V gene. CDR3 in amino acids: CASRRSLGAATGELFF. In nucleotides, the CDR3 is TGCGCCAGCCGAAGATCGTTGGGGGCGGCCACCGGGGAGCTGTTTTTT.

V usage is TRBV10-1 and J usage is TRBJ2-7, with 7 bases fitting TRBD2. V gave up 4 bases and J gave up 3 bases; unmatched junction bases: 15. The CDR3 has 17 amino acids. Germline CDR1 and CDR2: WNHNN and SYGVQD (reference sequence). The CDR3 region has the DNA TGCGCCAGCAGTGGAGGGAGACTAGCCATCAGCGACTACGAGCAGTACTTC. Translation gives CASSGGRLAISDYEQYF.